This TCR beta chain was sequenced in a study of T-cell reconstitution after alpha-beta-depleted transplantation in children (dated by TCRdb to about 2016). Looking at the study overall: Using TCR repertoire profiling, the study followed T-cell immune reconstitution in a quantitative way in children after TCRalphabeta/CD19-depleted allogeneic hematopoietic cell transplantation.

The treatment or condition label, read with the paper, signifies: allogeneic hematopoietic cell transplantation with graft depleted of TCRalphabeta T cells and CD19 B cells. The children who served as transplant recipients had been given grafts of TCRalphabeta/CD19-depleted allogeneic hematopoietic cells. Paper-wide results and their limitations: Over subsequent months, a decline in hyperexpanded clone frequencies was noted, and after one year, T-cell counts and TCRbeta diversity were mostly ascribed to newly produced T cells. The apparently early recovery of alphabetaT-cell counts about two months after transplant reportedly depended on only several hundred rapidly expanded clones that came from non-depleted graft cells. The high TCRbeta diversity at day 60 in some patients was ascribed to recipient T cells and intrathymic progenitors that had survived conditioning.

The library was produced with PCR. The data were produced on an Illumina HiSeq 2500. TCR libraries were prepared with molecular barcoding, using unique molecular identifiers to normalize TCRbeta repertoire quantification. In-frame beta chains were kept once TCRdb had trimmed the public reads at Q25 with fastp and called clones with MiXCR. Identical CDR3 protein sequences are pooled into one entry, listed with their most common genes and DNA. The sample contains more than 500,000 distinct CDR3 sequences, approximately 10% of them found a single time. The ten largest clones represent 14% of the sample. As regards this clonotype: What antigen it recognizes has not been identified. No base-level quality is on record; no much larger clone is a single base apart.

Sequences SGHAT (CDR1) and FQDESV (CDR2) are obtained from the germline V gene (reference sequence). From the cysteine up to the phenylalanine, the CDR3 has a length of 19 residues. This entry keeps only the CDR3 DNA: 57 bases, framed from base 1. Trimmed from V: 1 base; trimmed from J: 0 bases; junction bases lacking a gene match: 11. The clonotype was recovered from a female patient between 2 and 10 years old who had a stem cell transplant for aplastic anemia, so the T cells may come from the graft donor. The sequence is built from TRBV11-1 and TRBJ2-1, with 8 bases aligning to TRBD2. Sequencing used PBMCs, mostly from graft donor cells, obtained 180 days after TCRalphabeta/CD19-depleted stem cell transplant. The DNA reads as follows: TGTGCCAGCAGCTTAGGTCGTACTAGCGGCTCGAGCTCCTACAATGAGCAGTTCTTC. This is translated as CASSLGRTSGSSSYNEQFF.